Below, one T cell receptor (beta chain) is given with its context. This clone was observed once. What antigen it recognizes has not been identified. One base away there is no much larger clone; base qualities are not given. The cohort comprised several hundred healthy bone marrow donors. At the time of sampling, all cohort members were nominally healthy, though unrecorded immune exposures were likely present. The donor tested CMV seronegative, placing the donor among the 350 or so seronegative members of the cohort. A peripheral blood sample was collected from each donor, and TCR beta sequencing was performed on peripheral blood mononuclear cells. Genomic DNA was extracted from the blood cell samples with the Qiagen DNeasy Blood Extraction Kit. The CDR1 and CDR2 encoded by the germline V gene are MDHEN and SYDVKM. The CDR3 holds 13 amino acids from the cysteine to the phenylalanine. The read is trimmed to its CDR3 DNA, 39 bases read in frame from base 1. Clipping removes 5 bases from V and 7 bases from J, with 6 as the unmatched junction base count.

The library was obtained by the immunoSEQ multiplex PCR assay. A mixture of 60 forward primers for TCR Vbeta segments and 13 reverse primers for TCR Jbeta segments was used in the multiplex PCR. The CDR3 region of rearranged TCR beta genes was amplified from genomic DNA with a multiplex PCR assay. The amplified TCR beta libraries were sequenced on the Illumina HiSeq System as 87-base-pair reads. As for the authors' bioinformatics: Across the 670 or so repertoires, a later analysis counted 80 million or so unique TCR beta chains, around 11 million of which were shared by at least two donors. Raw reads were error-corrected and collapsed into unique sequences with a nearest-neighbor algorithm that merged closely related sequences to remove PCR and sequencing errors. CDR3 sequences were aligned to IMGT reference sequences to assign V, D and J gene segments. For a sequence to be retained, a match of at least six nucleotides to both a V gene segment and a J gene segment was required. A rearrangement counted as productive if the CDR3 had no stop codons and remained in frame with V and J, and every other rearrangement counted as non-productive. CDR3 was defined according to IMGT convention as the region running from the second conserved V-encoded cysteine to the conserved J-encoded phenylalanine. Sequences without an unambiguous match to a single V gene segment were excluded from the earlier analysis of several hundred of the donors. In an earlier analysis of around 590 of the donors, a V segment was called functional when productive rearrangements were above 56.7%, and segregating when the standard deviation between donors exceeded 5%. A statistical classification framework was built for diagnosing cytomegalovirus status from the catalog of TCR beta chain sequences. In a later analysis, V and J genes were assigned by comparing TCR nucleotide sequences against IMGT/GENE-DB human TR gene sequences. The TCRdist pipeline was used in a later analysis to assign CDR3 sequences and most-parsimonious VDJ recombination scenarios. A later analysis defined each TCR beta chain by its CDR3 amino acid sequence plus V-gene family, and excluded reads lacking a unique V-gene family. A later analysis removed several hundred highly shared, low-generation-probability nucleotide sequences to deal with suspected cross-contamination and a sequencing artifact. A later analysis calculated a clonal expansion index for each public chain from normalized within-repertoire ranks of inferred template counts. In a later analysis, generation probabilities were computed with a VDJ recombination model fitted to out-of-frame rearrangements, and the resulting probabilities were checked against IGoR. A later analysis scored TCR-TCR, TCR-HLA and TCR-CMV co-occurrence with hypergeometric tests, applying a repertoire-size bias correction to TCR pairs. In a later analysis, false discovery rates were estimated by permuting HLA or CMV assignments 20 times. In a later analysis, co-occurring TCRs were grouped using DBSCAN, with TCRdist sequence similarity added in when clustering inside HLA-allele-positive subsets. Repertoires with fewer than 30,000 or more than 120,000 public chains, plus five repertoires with anomalous nucleotide sharing, were excluded from co-occurrence clustering. Drawn from immuneACCESS, this table holds only the in-frame rearrangements with V and J called that TCRdb kept. Clones are partly lost; checked studies trace under half to an unresolved V gene and leave the rest unexplained. V and J calls and clone size follow that table, whereas D and trimming were derived from the DNA. The sample table holds over 130,000 clones, of which 65% to 90% were seen once. In total, the top ten clones hold 1.2% of the sample.

This sample was included in a study of cytomegalovirus exposure and HLA in healthy donors (dated by TCRdb to the late 2010s). For context, the study as a whole: According to an earlier analysis of several hundred of the donors, about 180 million T cells yielded roughly 110 million unique TCR beta sequences and about 300 Gb of sequence data. An early release that covered about 600 HLA-typed donors contained about 290 gigabases of sequencing data and 85 million to 100 million unique TCR sequences. Of the approximately 400 genotyped donors, about 80% fell in the genetic ancestry cluster associated with self-reported Caucasian donors. The study was designed to test whether signatures of past pathogen exposure could be identified by cataloging public T cell receptors. The study used immunosequencing to profile the T cell repertoires of under 700 subjects and linked those repertoires to cytomegalovirus serostatus. Besides the first cohort of 666 subjects, a separate validation cohort made up of 90 to 150 different subjects was used. To predict cytomegalovirus infection status, the study combined high-throughput TCR immunosequencing, statistical association of individual TCRs with disease status, and machine learning. In a later analysis, previously published TCR beta repertoires from 500 to 750 donors were re-analyzed and high-resolution HLA genotyping was added so that TCR occurrence patterns could be studied. The later analysis used no new phenotypic data to find candidate immune exposures, relying instead on TCR beta sequences and their occurrence across donors. An earlier analysis of 500 to 750 of the donors applied high-throughput TCR beta sequencing to assess whether each TCR beta V gene segment acted as functional or pseudogenic. Donor age, sex, ethnicity and CMV serostatus were compiled together with the repertoire data. A later genetic analysis used genome-wide SNP genotypes for about 60% of the roughly 670 donors, treating that subset as a discovery cohort. All discovery cohort repertoires had been generated using a single sequencing platform. HLA typing covered class I and class II loci at four-digit resolution. The number of typed donors differed by locus: roughly 629-640 for A, B, C, DRB1 and DQB1; 500 to 550 for DQA1; approximately 600 for DPA1; and around 470 for DPB1. About five DR-DQ haplotypes were treated as single units for association and clustering because of strong linkage in the cohort. On average, about 200,000 unique TCR beta nucleotide sequences were sequenced per donor among roughly 430 genotyped donors of the cohort, with roughly 20% of those sequences being non-productive. Overall results and qualifications from the work: Several of the top co-occurrence clusters appeared to be linked to parvovirus B19, influenza, CMV and Epstein-Barr virus, according to a later analysis. A further reported finding was that TCR beta sequences accurately predicted the HLA-A and HLA-B alleles for most subjects in the first cohort. In a later genetic analysis, fewer N-insertions in productive TCRs were reported among donors in an Asian-associated ancestry cluster than the roughly 640-donor mean. The study listed 164 TCR beta chains as associated with cytomegalovirus. A later analysis found that TCR association rates varied across HLA loci, with DRB1 alleles showing the most associated TCRs and HLA-C alleles the fewest. Across donors, most TCR sequences were observed very rarely, whereas some public TCRs were present in many individuals. A cluster of highly shared sequence variants was judged likely to be a technical artifact of the sequencing pipeline. Only TCR beta chains were sequenced in this cohort, and the absence of alpha or paired-chain data limited detectable features. An association between a missense DCLRE1C variant and V-gene and J-gene trimming of TCR beta chains was found in a later genetic analysis and replicated in an independent cohort. A later analysis found that HLA-associated TCR beta chains were more clonally expanded and had lower generation probabilities than equally common non-associated chains. Assigning TCR associations to individual alleles was difficult when HLA alleles, especially DR and DQ, strongly co-occurred. For the cohort, immune exposure information was limited to CMV serostatus. Specific HLA alleles were associated with over 15,000 TCR beta sequences at a false discovery rate of 0.05 in a later analysis. Three of the identified cytomegalovirus-associated TCR beta chains were confirmed in vitro to be specific for cytomegalovirus antigens. Linkage disequilibrium might explain the correlated functional status among segregating V segments, but an unknown experimental factor could not be excluded. Because the 87-base-pair reads could not distinguish some IMGT-functional V segments, including TRBV6-2 and TRBV6-3, those segments were excluded. The presence/absence analyses assumed that sequencing depth was roughly uniform across donors, and that assumption may not be true. In an earlier analysis of about 540 of the donors, most TCR beta V segments were observed in productive rearrangements about 87% or about 30% of the time, broadly matching IMGT annotations. Most CMV-associated TCR beta chains appeared to be HLA-restricted in a later analysis, and the HLA associations seemed to be driven largely by CMV exposure. HLA typing was unavailable for some donors at each locus, so association tests used only the typed subset. The classifier was reported to diagnose cytomegalovirus status with high specificity and sensitivity in both the original cohort and the validation cohort. Because counts were too low, about 18 rarely observed V segments, including chromosome 9 orphons, were left out of the earlier analysis of 587 of the donors. The authors suggested that the approach could potentially be extended to other disease states and immunological phenotypes.

The sequence is built from TRBV28 and TRBJ1-2, and 8 bases in between align with TRBD1. Sequences were obtained from PBMCs. This TCR derives from a female donor in good health and CMV-seronegative. The CDR3 loop reads CASSLNRGAGYTF. The DNA is TGTGCCAGCAGTCTAAACAGGGGGGCTGGCTACACCTTC.